These T cell receptor beta chains were read from a single sample in a study of cytomegalovirus exposure and HLA in healthy donors. Profiling relied on immunoSEQ multiplex PCR, and the TCRdb table lists in-frame clones only, not all of them. The top ten clones hold approximately 0.31% of a sample with around 200,000 clones, 70% to 90% of them seen once. The specimen sequenced was PBMCs. The receptors shown here come from a woman aged 25 to 39 in good health and CMV-seronegative. CDR3s include the opening cysteine and the closing phenylalanine or tryptophan. A D gene is named only where the DNA matches it firmly. Size tells how often a clone was seen (once, few, many) or the class of an expanded clone, and some rows leave it out.

TRBV2	TRBD2	TRBJ2-2	.	CASRRVLAGNTGELFF	TGTGCCAGCAGGCGGGTCCTAGCGGGTAACACCGGGGAGCTGTTTTTT
TRBV27	.	TRBJ2-5	.	CASSLTTGETQYF	TGTGCCAGCAGTCTGACGACCGGGGAGACCCAGTACTTC
TRBV15	TRBD1	TRBJ2-1	.	CATSTRTGSYNEQFF	TGTGCCACCAGCACCAGGACAGGGAGTTACAATGAGCAGTTCTTC
TRBV27	TRBD2	TRBJ2-7	few	CASSLGRAYEQYF	TGTGCCAGCAGTTTAGGGAGGGCTTACGAGCAGTACTTC
TRBV10-3	TRBD2	TRBJ2-7	once	CAISPAGGHEQYF	TGTGCCATCAGTCCAGCGGGGGGGCACGAGCAGTACTTC
TRBV5-8	.	TRBJ2-5	.	CASSLMEGGETQYF	TGTGCCAGCAGCTTGATGGAGGGTGGAGAGACCCAGTACTTC
TRBV6-4	TRBD1	TRBJ2-3	.	CASSDSHRGADTQYF	TGTGCCAGCAGTGACTCGCACAGGGGAGCAGATACGCAGTATTTT
TRBV10-1	.	TRBJ2-1	.	CASSPRLDIDEQFF	TGCGCCAGCAGTCCGCGACTGGATATCGATGAGCAGTTCTTC
TRBV28	.	TRBJ2-5	.	CASSYVAGETQYF	TGTGCCAGCAGTTACGTCGCGGGGGAGACCCAGTACTTC
TRBV2	.	TRBJ2-5	.	CASSEGLENYQETQYF	TGTGCCAGCAGTGAAGGACTAGAAAACTACCAAGAGACCCAGTACTTC
TRBV30	TRBD1	TRBJ2-1	.	CAWAPGQGAYEQFF	TGTGCCTGGGCCCCCGGACAGGGCGCGTATGAGCAGTTCTTC
TRBV28	.	TRBJ1-5	.	CASSSLASNQPQHF	TGTGCCAGCAGTTCTTTGGCTAGCAATCAGCCCCAGCATTTT
TRBV6-1	TRBD2	TRBJ2-7	.	CASIVAGDDYEQYF	TGTGCCAGCATCGTAGCGGGGGACGACTACGAGCAGTACTTC
TRBV28	.	TRBJ1-5	once	CASSSEGLALYSNQPQHF	TGTGCCAGCAGTTCCGAGGGCCTCGCCCTTTATAGCAATCAGCCCCAGCATTTT
TRBV2	.	TRBJ2-7	.	CASSDMVREQYF	TGTGCCAGCAGTGATATGGTCCGGGAGCAGTACTTC
TRBV18	TRBD1	TRBJ2-7	few	CASSPAGTGNYEQYF	TGTGCCAGCTCACCGGCCGGGACAGGAAACTACGAGCAGTACTTC
TRBV2	.	TRBJ2-5	.	CASTHREQETQYF	TGTGCCAGCACTCATCGGGAACAAGAGACCCAGTACTTC
TRBV6-1	TRBD2	TRBJ2-5	.	CASSVAGDQETQYF	TGTGCCAGCAGTGTTGCGGGGGACCAAGAGACCCAGTACTTC
TRBV5-1	TRBD1	TRBJ2-5	few	CASSRRDSRETQYF	TGCGCCAGCAGCCGCAGGGACAGTCGAGAGACCCAGTACTTC
TRBV7-3	TRBD2	TRBJ2-2	.	CASRRGSNTGELFF	TGTGCCAGCAGGCGGGGGTCAAACACCGGGGAGCTGTTTTTT
TRBV7-9	TRBD2	TRBJ2-1	.	CASSLLAGEGEQFF	TGTGCCAGCAGCTTATTGGCGGGGGAGGGTGAGCAGTTCTTC
TRBV10-3	TRBD1	TRBJ2-1	few	CAITPDRAYNEQFF	TGTGCCATCACACCGGACAGGGCCTACAATGAGCAGTTCTTC
TRBV4-1	TRBD1	TRBJ1-2	.	CASSHGTGQGERGYTF	TGCGCCAGCAGCCACGGGACGGGACAGGGGGAACGAGGCTACACCTTC
TRBV2	TRBD2	TRBJ2-5	.	CASTAGEGQETQYF	TGTGCCAGCACGGCGGGGGAGGGGCAAGAGACCCAGTACTTC
TRBV5-1	TRBD2	TRBJ2-3	.	CASSGLAGGLTDTQYF	TGCGCCAGCTCGGGGCTAGCGGGGGGCCTCACAGATACGCAGTATTTT
TRBV2	TRBD1	TRBJ2-7	.	CASSFGGQSEDEQYF	TGTGCCAGCAGCTTTGGGGGACAGAGTGAGGACGAGCAGTACTTC
TRBV7-8	.	TRBJ2-1	.	CASSLASGNYNEQFF	TGTGCCAGCAGCTTAGCGAGCGGAAACTACAATGAGCAGTTCTTC
TRBV29-1	.	TRBJ1-1	.	CSVGGSTGYTEAFF	TGCAGCGTTGGGGGCTCCACAGGTTACACTGAAGCTTTCTTT
TRBV29-1	.	TRBJ2-2	few	CSAKTGNTGELFF	TGCAGCGCCAAAACAGGGAACACCGGGGAGCTGTTTTTT
TRBV4-1	.	TRBJ2-1	few	CASSQDGPSRVYNEQFF	TGCGCCAGCAGCCAAGACGGCCCCTCCCGGGTTTACAATGAGCAGTTCTTC
TRBV5-1	.	TRBJ1-2	.	CASRASGIANYGYTF	TGCGCCAGCCGTGCTTCGGGGATCGCTAACTATGGCTACACCTTC
TRBV12-5	.	TRBJ2-1	.	CASGLDQPQVGFF	TGTGCTAGTGGTTTGGACCAGCCTCAGGTGGGGTTCTTC
TRBV10-3	.	TRBJ1-1	.	CAISEAGDFPNTEAFF	TGTGCCATCAGTGAGGCGGGGGATTTCCCGAACACTGAAGCTTTCTTT
TRBV18	.	TRBJ2-1	.	CASSPRGEASREQFF	TGTGCCAGCTCACCACGGGGAGAGGCTAGCAGGGAGCAGTTCTTC
TRBV6-1	.	TRBJ2-5	.	CASSEPGGSETQYF	TGTGCCAGCAGTGAACCGGGGGGCTCCGAGACCCAGTACTTC
TRBV2	.	TRBJ1-5	.	CASRSGQFNQPQHF	TGTGCCAGCAGATCAGGACAGTTCAATCAGCCCCAGCATTTT
TRBV7-7	TRBD1	TRBJ2-5	.	CASSPGTGGMETQYF	TGTGCTAGCAGCCCCGGGACAGGGGGCATGGAGACCCAGTACTTC
TRBV10-3	TRBD2	TRBJ2-1	once	CAISVGLADNEQFF	TGTGCCATCAGTGTAGGACTAGCGGATAATGAGCAGTTCTTC
TRBV5-4	TRBD1	TRBJ2-1	.	CASSLYADRDEQFF	TGTGCCAGCAGCTTATATGCGGACAGGGATGAGCAGTTCTTC
TRBV6-1	TRBD1	TRBJ2-7	.	CASSEAGQVYEQYF	TGTGCCAGCAGTGAAGCGGGACAGGTCTACGAGCAGTACTTC
TRBV6-6	TRBD2	TRBJ2-1	.	CASRRLAGDSEQFF	TGTGCCAGCAGAAGACTAGCGGGAGATTCTGAGCAGTTCTTC
TRBV30	TRBD1	TRBJ2-7	.	CAWGQGMSSYEQYF	TGTGCCTGGGGACAGGGGATGAGCTCCTACGAGCAGTACTTC
TRBV5-1	.	TRBJ1-1	.	CASSLDSQNTEAFF	TGCGCCAGCAGCCTAGACAGCCAGAACACTGAAGCTTTCTTT
TRBV7-9	.	TRBJ1-3	.	CASSSQGGGGNTIYF	TGTGCCAGCAGCTCCCAGGGAGGTGGCGGAAACACCATATATTTT
TRBV28	.	TRBJ2-7	.	CASTPGQSYEQYF	TGTGCCAGCACCCCGGGACAATCCTACGAGCAGTACTTC
TRBV18	.	TRBJ2-7	.	CASSPNPFTETSTYEQYF	TGTGCCAGCTCACCCAACCCGTTTACAGAGACCAGCACCTACGAGCAGTACTTC
TRBV6-1	.	TRBJ1-2	once	CASSGPGENYGYTF	TGTGCCAGCAGTGGACCAGGGGAGAACTATGGCTACACCTTC
TRBV6-6	.	TRBJ1-1	.	CASSYNRPTEAFF	TGTGCCAGCAGTTACAACAGGCCCACTGAAGCTTTCTTT
TRBV9	TRBD2	TRBJ2-1	once	CASSTLAGYNEQFF	TGTGCCAGCAGCACACTAGCGGGATACAATGAGCAGTTCTTC
TRBV7-9	TRBD2	TRBJ2-1	once	CASSLAAGGPHEQFF	TGTGCCAGCAGCTTAGCGGCGGGGGGGCCTCATGAGCAGTTCTTC
TRBV11-2	TRBD2	TRBJ2-1	.	CASSVRLAPYNEQFF	TGTGCCAGCAGCGTCAGACTAGCGCCCTACAATGAGCAGTTCTTC
TRBV5-4	.	TRBJ2-7	.	CASSLRSGGTYEQYF	TGTGCCAGCAGCTTGCGCAGCGGAGGAACCTACGAGCAGTACTTC
TRBV18	.	TRBJ2-5	.	CASSPSMPRGTTQYF	TGTGCCAGCTCACCTTCGATGCCCCGGGGAACGACCCAGTACTTC